The T cell receptor (beta chain) under discussion was sequenced for a study of T-cell reconstitution after alpha-beta-depleted transplantation in children (dated by TCRdb to about 2016). Turning to the overall study: T-cell immune reconstitution after TCRalphabeta/CD19-depleted allogeneic hematopoietic cell transplantation in children was quantitatively tracked in the study by means of TCR repertoire profiling.

This clonotype was detected many times. It lacks a known antigen. Base qualities are not provided; no much larger clone lies one nucleotide away. Sequences KGHSH (CDR1) and LQKENI (CDR2) are obtained from the germline V gene. A distance of 6 bases separates the germline ends of V and J, which lose 4 bases and 6 bases respectively. The CDR3 starts with the cysteine, ends with the phenylalanine, and has 11 residues. The DNA shown is the 33-base CDR3, in frame from base 1. The method behind the library was PCR. Sequencer: Illumina HiSeq 2500. To normalize quantification of the TCRbeta repertoire, the TCR libraries were built with molecular barcoding that relied on unique molecular identifiers. TCRdb trimmed public reads at Q25 via fastp, called clones via MiXCR and kept in-frame beta chains. When rows share a CDR3 protein, they turn into one entry using the most common DNA and genes. For this sample the table gives some 200,000 distinct CDR3 sequences, of which 9.7% were detected only once. The ten largest clones add up to over 4.5% of the sample.

The rearrangement combines TRBV18 with TRBJ1-1; the D gene is not confidently resolved. The clonotype comes from a human donor who donated a stem cell graft to a child with SCID. Source: PBMCs from the stem cell graft donor, taken from the stem cell graft. The DNA is TGTGCCAGCTCACTGGGCGCTGAAGCTTTCTTT. Protein translation: CASSLGAEAFF.